The clone carrying this TCR beta chain was seen at least ten times. Its target is unknown. Before thyroid surgery, none of the patients had received any treatment. The record originates from a study of metastatic and nonmetastatic thyroid tumors. Broader study findings: Malignant thyroid tumors reportedly exceeded benign nodules significantly in TCR beta diversity, with the difference appearing in blood and tumor.

In the original analysis: Clinicopathological groups of papillary thyroid cancer showed CDR3 differences that were used to build a distant-metastasis classifier. TCRdb re-analyzed the PCR reads through MiXCR. TCRdb's processing, not the authors', yielded these V and J calls. The data show some 10,000 clones, with roughly 11% seen just once and around 7.1% held by the top ten. This sequence was found in a female donor with papillary thyroid cancer or a benign thyroid nodule (not recorded which). Some clones in this sample may be carry-over from other donors' samples. Sample: tumor tissue.

In DNA, the CDR3 is TGTGCCAGCAGCCGCCTGGGCTCCTACGAGCAGTACGTC. It codes for CASSRLGSYEQYV. J is TRBJ2-7 and V is TRBV7-9, with unresolved D. In germline, CDR1 is SEHNR, CDR2 FQNEAQ (reference sequence). There are 13 residues in the CDR3. Deletions cut 5 bases from V and 0 bases from J, with 8 bases between.